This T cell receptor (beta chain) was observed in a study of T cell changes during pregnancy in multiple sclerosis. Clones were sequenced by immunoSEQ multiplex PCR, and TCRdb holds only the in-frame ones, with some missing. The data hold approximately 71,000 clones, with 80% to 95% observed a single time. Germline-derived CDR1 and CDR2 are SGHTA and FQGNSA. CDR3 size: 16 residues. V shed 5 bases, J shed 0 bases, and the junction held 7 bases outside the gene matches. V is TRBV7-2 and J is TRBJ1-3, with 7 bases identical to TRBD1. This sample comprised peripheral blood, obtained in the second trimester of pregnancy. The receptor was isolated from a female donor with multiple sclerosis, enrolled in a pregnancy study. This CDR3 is CASSRDRGFSGNTIYF. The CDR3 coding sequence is TGTGCCAGCAGCCGGGACAGAGGATTCTCTGGAAACACCATATATTTT.